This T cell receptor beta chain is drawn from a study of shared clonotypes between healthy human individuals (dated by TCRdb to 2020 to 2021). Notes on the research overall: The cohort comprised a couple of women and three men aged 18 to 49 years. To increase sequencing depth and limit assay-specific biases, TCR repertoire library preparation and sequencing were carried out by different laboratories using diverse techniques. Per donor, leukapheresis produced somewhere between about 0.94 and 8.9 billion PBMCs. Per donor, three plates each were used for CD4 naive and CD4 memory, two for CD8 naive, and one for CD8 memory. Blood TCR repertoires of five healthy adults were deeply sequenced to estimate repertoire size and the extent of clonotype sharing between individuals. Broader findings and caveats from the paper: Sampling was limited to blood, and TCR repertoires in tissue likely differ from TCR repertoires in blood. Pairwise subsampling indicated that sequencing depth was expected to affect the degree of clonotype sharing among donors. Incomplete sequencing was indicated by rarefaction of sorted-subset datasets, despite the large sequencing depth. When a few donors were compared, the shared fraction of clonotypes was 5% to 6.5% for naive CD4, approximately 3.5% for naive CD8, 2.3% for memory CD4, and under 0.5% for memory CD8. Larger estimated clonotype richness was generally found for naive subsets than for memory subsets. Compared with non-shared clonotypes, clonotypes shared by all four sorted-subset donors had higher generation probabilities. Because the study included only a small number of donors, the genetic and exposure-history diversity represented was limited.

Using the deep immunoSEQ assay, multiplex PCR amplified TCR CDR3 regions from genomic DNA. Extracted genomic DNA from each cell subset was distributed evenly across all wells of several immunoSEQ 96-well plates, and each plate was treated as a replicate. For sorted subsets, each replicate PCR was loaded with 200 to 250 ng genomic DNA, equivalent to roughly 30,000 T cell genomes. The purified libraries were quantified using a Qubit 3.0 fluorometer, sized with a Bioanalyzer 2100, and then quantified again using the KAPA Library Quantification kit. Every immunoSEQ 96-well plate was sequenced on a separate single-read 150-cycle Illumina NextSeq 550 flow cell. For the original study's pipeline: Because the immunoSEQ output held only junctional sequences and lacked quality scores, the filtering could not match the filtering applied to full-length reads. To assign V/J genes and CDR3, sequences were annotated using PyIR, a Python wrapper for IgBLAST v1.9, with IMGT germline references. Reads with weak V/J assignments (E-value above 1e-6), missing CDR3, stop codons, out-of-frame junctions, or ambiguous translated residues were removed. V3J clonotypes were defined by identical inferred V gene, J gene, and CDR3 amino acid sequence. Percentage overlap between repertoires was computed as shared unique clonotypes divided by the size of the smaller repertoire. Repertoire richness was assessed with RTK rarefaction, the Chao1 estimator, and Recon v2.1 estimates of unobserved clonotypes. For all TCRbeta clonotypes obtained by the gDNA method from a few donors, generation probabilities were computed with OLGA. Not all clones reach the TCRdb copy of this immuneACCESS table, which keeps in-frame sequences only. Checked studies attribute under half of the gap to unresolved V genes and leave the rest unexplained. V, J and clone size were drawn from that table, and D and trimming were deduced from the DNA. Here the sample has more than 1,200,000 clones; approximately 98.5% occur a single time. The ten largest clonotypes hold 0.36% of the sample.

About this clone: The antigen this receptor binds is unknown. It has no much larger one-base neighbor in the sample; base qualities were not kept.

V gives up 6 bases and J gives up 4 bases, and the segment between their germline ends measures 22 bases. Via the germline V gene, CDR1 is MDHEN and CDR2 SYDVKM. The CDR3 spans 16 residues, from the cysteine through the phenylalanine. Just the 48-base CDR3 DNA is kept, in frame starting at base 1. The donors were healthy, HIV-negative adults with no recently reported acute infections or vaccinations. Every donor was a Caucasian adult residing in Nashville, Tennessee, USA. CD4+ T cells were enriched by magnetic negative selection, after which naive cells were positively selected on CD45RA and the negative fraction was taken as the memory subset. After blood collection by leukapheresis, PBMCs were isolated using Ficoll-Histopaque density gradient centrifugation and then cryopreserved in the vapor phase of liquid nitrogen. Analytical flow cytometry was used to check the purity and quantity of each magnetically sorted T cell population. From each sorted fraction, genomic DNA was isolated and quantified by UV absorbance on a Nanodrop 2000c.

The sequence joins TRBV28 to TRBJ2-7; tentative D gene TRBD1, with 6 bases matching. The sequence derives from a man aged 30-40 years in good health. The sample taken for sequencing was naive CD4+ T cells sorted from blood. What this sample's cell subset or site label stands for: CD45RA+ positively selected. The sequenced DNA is TGTGCCAGCAGCATTACAGGGCCCCAGGGCGGGTACGAGCAGTACTTC. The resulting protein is CASSITGPQGGYEQYF.